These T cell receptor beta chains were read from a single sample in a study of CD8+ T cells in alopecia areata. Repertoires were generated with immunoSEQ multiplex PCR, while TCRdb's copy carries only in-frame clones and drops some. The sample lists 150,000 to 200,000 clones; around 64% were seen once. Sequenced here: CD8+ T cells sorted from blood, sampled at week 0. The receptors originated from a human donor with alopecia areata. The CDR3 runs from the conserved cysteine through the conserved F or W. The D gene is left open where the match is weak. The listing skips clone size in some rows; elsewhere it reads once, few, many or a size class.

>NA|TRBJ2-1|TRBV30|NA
TGTGCCTGGAGTGAGAATGAGCAGTTCTTC
CAWSENEQFF
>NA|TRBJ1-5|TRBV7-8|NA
TGTGCCAGCAGCTTAGGGGGGTGGAATCAGCCCCAGCATTTT
CASSLGGWNQPQHF
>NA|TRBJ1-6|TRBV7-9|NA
TGTGCCAGCAGCCCCGGGACCAAGGATGGTTCACCCCTCCACTTT
CASSPGTKDGSPLHF
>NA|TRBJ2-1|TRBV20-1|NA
TGCAGTGCTAGAGGGGGCAATGAGCAGTTCTTC
CSARGGNEQFF
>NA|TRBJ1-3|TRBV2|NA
TGTGCCAGCAGTGAAGCGGGGACATTCGGAAACACCATATATTTT
CASSEAGTFGNTIYF
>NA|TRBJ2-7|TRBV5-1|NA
TGCGCCAGCAGCTTGGTCCCTGAGTCCTACGAGCAGTACTTC
CASSLVPESYEQYF
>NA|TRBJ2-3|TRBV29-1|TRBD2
TGCAGCGTTGAAATAGCGGGGGCCGGAGATACGCAGTATTTT
CSVEIAGAGDTQYF
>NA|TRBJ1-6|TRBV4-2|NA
TGTGCCAGCAGCCACCCCCCTATCAGTTCACCCCTCCACTTT
CASSHPPISSPLHF
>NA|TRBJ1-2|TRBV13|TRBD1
TGTGCCAGCAGCCCCGGGACAGCCACAAATTACTATGGCTACACCTTC
CASSPGTATNYYGYTF
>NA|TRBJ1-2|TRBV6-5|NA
TGTGCCAGCAGTTACCCGACAGGCAGAGGCTATGGCTACACCTTC
CASSYPTGRGYGYTF
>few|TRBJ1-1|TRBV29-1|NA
TGCAGCGTTCCGGGGGGTTGGAACACTGAAGCTTTCTTT
CSVPGGWNTEAFF
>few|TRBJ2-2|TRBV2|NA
TGTGCCAGCAACCCCAGACACAACACCGGGGAGCTGTTTTTT
CASNPRHNTGELFF
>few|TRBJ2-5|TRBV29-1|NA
TGCAGCGTGAACGCAGAGGGAATAGAGACCCAGTACTTC
CSVNAEGIETQYF
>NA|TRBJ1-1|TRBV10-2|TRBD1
TGCGCCAGCAGTGGGATCGACAGGGGCACTGAAGCTTTCTTT
CASSGIDRGTEAFF
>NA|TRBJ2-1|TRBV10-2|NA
TGCGCCAGCAGTGAAGGTCGTTCCTACAATGAGCAGTTCTTC
CASSEGRSYNEQFF
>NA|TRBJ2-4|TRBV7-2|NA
TGTGCCAGCAGCCCCCTGTTTGGAGCCAAAAACATTCAGTACTTC
CASSPLFGAKNIQYF
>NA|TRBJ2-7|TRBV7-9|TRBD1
TGTGCCAGCAGACCTATGGACAGGGACGAGCAGTACTTC
CASRPMDRDEQYF
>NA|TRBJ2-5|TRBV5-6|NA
TGTGCCAGCACTGTAAAAGAGACCCAGTACTTC
CASTVKETQYF
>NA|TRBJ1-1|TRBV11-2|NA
TGTGCCAGCAGCCCCGACTTTTTAGTAGGGCGGAACACTGAAGCTTTCTTT
CASSPDFLVGRNTEAFF
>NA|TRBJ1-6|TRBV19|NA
TGTGCCAGTAGTACAAAGGACGGCATTTTTCTCCTCCACTTT
CASSTKDGIFLLHF
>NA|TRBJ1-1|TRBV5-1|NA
TGCGCCAGCAGCTTGGTGGCAGGGACTGAAGCTTTCTTT
CASSLVAGTEAFF
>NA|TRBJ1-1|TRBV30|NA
TGCGACCTCCAGTGTATGGGCAGCGAAGGTGAAGCTTTCTTT
CDLQCMGSEGEAFF
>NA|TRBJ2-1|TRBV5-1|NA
TGCGCCAGCAGCCAACGAAAGGATGAGCAGTTCTTC
CASSQRKDEQFF
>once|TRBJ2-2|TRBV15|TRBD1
TGTGCCACCAGCAGAGATTATGACAGGGGTCCGAACACCGGGGAGCTGTTTTTT
CATSRDYDRGPNTGELFF
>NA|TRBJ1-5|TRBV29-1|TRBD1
TGCAGCGCCCTTACAGGGGAAGGCAATCAGCCCCAGCATTTT
CSALTGEGNQPQHF
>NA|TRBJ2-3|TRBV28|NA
TGTGCCAGCACCCTCGAGGGCCGTGTGGAAGATACGCAGTATTTT
CASTLEGRVEDTQYF
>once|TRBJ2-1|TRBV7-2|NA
TGTGCCAGCAGCTTAAGATGGGCAGGGGGGGTCTACAATGAGCAGTTCTTC
CASSLRWAGGVYNEQFF
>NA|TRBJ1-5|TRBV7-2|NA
TGTGCCAGCAGCCTAACAGGGTTCAGTCAGCCCCAGCATTTT
CASSLTGFSQPQHF
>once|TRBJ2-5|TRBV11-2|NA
TGTGCCAGCAGCCCCGTGCGGGGCCGAGAGACCCAGTACTTC
CASSPVRGRETQYF
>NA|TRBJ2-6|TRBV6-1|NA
TGTGCCAGCGCAGAAGGGACGACTGGGGCCAACGTCCTGACTTTC
CASAEGTTGANVLTF
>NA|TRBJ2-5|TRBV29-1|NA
TGCAGCGTTGAACCCGTGGGGCGCGAGACCCAGTACTTC
CSVEPVGRETQYF
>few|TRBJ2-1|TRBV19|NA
TGTGCCAGTAGTGGTGTTGAGCAGTTCTTC
CASSGVEQFF
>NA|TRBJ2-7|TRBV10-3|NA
TGTGCCATCAGTGATTCCTACGAGCAGTACTTC
CAISDSYEQYF
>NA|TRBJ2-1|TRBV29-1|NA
TGCAGCGTTGAAGGCTGGCGGGGTGGGTACAATGAGCAGTTCTTC
CSVEGWRGGYNEQFF
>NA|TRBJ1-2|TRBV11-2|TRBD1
TGTGCCAGCAGCTTAGAATGGGGGACAGGGGGAAGATATGGCTACACCTTC
CASSLEWGTGGRYGYTF
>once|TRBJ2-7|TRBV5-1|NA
TGCGCCAGCAGCTTGGGTGAGAACCCCTACGAGCAGTACTTC
CASSLGENPYEQYF
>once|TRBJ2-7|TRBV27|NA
TGTGCCAGCAGCTTATCGATTTCAGGGGACGAGCAGTACTTC
CASSLSISGDEQYF
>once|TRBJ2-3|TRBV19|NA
TGTGCCAGTAGGTATGGCTATGGGGATACGCAGTATTTT
CASRYGYGDTQYF
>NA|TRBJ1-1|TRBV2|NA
TGTGCCAGCAGCATGATAGGGGAAATGAACACTGAAGCTTTCTTT
CASSMIGEMNTEAFF
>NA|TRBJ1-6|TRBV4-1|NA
TGCGCCAGCAGCCAAGGGGACTCACCCCTCCACTTT
CASSQGDSPLHF
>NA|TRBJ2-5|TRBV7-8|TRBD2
TGTGCCAGCAGCTCGATTTCTGGCGGGGGAGAGACCCAGTACTTC
CASSSISGGGETQYF